This T cell receptor (gamma chain) was captured in a study of gamma delta lymphoproliferative disorders and STAT genes. Study overall: The LymphoTrack Dx TCRG Assay amplified gamma chains from at least 50 ng of genomic DNA.

TCRdb re-called clones from the multiplex PCR reads using CATT. The sample holds more than 950 gamma-chain clones, 14% to 15% seen once. By frequency in the sample, this clone is medium-sized (0.01 to 0.1%). Antigen unknown. This CDR3 has 16 amino acids. The junction had 11 bases not matched to a gene; V was cut back by 0 bases and J by 3 bases. Germline-derived CDR1 and CDR2 are EGSTGY and YDSYTSSV. Study conclusions and caveats: Gamma repertoires grouped patients separately from controls; delta repertoires showed no separation.

Genomic DNA from isolated PBMCs served as the sequencing template. This chain joins TRGV4 and TRGJ1 or TRGJ2. No J gene is reported in TCRdb; it was inferred here by comparing the DNA with germline. The receptor was isolated from a human donor in good health. What was sequenced was blood. This CDR3 reads CATWDGRRKIYYKKLF. The CDR3 nucleotides are TGTGCCACCTGGGATGGGCGACGGAAAATTTATTATAAGAAACTCTTT.